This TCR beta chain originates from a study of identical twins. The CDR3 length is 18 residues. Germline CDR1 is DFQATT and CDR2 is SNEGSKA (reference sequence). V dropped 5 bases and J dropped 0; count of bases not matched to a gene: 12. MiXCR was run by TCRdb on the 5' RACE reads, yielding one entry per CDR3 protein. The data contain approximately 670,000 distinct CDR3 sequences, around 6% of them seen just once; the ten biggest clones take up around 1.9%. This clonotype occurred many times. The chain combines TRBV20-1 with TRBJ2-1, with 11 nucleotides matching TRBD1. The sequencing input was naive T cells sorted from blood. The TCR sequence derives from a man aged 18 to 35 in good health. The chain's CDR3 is CSADPPDRGQFSYNEQFF. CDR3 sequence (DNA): TGCAGTGCTGACCCCCCGGACAGGGGGCAATTCTCCTACAATGAGCAGTTCTTC.